This T cell receptor (beta chain) came from a study of T cell changes during pregnancy in multiple sclerosis. TCRdb's copy holds only in-frame clones and misses some; the assay was immunoSEQ multiplex PCR. The table shows tens of thousands of clones, with about 89% occurring only once. The length of the CDR3 is 13 residues. Trimming took 5 bases from V and 1 from J, leaving 8 bases between them. CDR1 is LNHDA and CDR2 is SQIVND in the germline V gene (reference sequence). The V call is TRBV19, the J call TRBJ1-1; D ambiguous. Sequences were derived from CD8+ T cells from peripheral blood mononuclear cells, sampled in the first trimester of pregnancy. The origin of this receptor is a female donor with multiple sclerosis, enrolled in a pregnancy study. CDR3 in DNA: TGTGCCAGTAGTTTGGCAGGGAACACTGAAGCTTTCTTT. Its translation: CASSLAGNTEAFF.